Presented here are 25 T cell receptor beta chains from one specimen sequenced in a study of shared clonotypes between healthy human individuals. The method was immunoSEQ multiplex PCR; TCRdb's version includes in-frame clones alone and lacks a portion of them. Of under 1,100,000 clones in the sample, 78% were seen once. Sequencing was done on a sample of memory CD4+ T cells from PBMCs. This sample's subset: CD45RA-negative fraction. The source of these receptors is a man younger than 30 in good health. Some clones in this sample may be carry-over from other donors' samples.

The DNA for the CDR3 is TGTGCCAGCGGGGAGACAGGGGCTGGGGCCAACGTCCTGACTTTC. This gives the protein CASGETGAGANVLTF. The chain employs TRBV6-1 and TRBJ2-6, with TRBD1 identical over 8 bases. The CDR3 is 15 residues long. V shed 8 bases, J shed 2 bases, and the junction held 5 bases outside the gene matches. CDR1 MNHNS and CDR2 SASEGT come from the germline V gene.

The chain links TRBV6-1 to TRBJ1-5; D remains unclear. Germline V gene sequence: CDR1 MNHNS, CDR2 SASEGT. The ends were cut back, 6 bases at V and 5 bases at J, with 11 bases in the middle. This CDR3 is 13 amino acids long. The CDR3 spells CASSVGIHQPQHF. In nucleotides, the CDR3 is TGTGCCAGCAGCGTGGGGATTCATCAGCCCCAGCATTTT.

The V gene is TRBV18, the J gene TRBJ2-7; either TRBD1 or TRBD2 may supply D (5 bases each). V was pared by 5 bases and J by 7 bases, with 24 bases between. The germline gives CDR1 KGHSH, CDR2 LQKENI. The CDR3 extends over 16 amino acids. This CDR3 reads CASSRSTQRRESEQYF. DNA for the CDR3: TGTGCCAGCTCAAGATCCACCCAGCGCAGGGAGAGTGAGCAGTACTTC. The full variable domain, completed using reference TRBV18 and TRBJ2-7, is NAGVMQNPRHLVRRRGQEARLRCSPMKGHSHVYWYRQLPEEGLKFMVYLQKENIIDESGMPKERFSAEFPKEGPSILRIQQVVRGDSAAYFCASSRSTQRRESEQYFGPGTRLTVT.

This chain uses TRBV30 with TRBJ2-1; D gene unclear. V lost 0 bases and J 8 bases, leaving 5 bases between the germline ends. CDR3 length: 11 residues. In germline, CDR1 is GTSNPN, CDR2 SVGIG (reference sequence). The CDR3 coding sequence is TGTGCCTGGAGTGTGAGGTATGAGCAGTTCTTC. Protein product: CAWSVRYEQFF.

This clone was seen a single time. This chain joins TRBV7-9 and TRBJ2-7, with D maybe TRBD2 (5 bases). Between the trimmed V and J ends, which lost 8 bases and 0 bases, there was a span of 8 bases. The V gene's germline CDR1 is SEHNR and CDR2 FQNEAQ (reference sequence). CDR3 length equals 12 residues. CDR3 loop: CASCRDSYEQYF. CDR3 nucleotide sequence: TGTGCCAGCTGTCGGGACTCCTACGAGCAGTACTTC.

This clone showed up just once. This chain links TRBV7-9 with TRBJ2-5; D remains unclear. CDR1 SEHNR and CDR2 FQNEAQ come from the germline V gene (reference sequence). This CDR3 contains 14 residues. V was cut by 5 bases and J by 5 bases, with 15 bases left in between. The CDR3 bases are TGTGCCAGCAGCCTCGGCGGAAGCGCGGAGACCCAGTACTTC. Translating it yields CASSLGGSAETQYF.

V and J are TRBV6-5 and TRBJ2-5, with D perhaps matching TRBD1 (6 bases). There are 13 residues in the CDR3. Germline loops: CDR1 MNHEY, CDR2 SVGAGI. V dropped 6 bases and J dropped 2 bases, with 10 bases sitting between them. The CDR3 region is CASSGTLQETQYF. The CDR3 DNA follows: TGTGCCAGCAGCGGGACACTACAAGAGACCCAGTACTTC.

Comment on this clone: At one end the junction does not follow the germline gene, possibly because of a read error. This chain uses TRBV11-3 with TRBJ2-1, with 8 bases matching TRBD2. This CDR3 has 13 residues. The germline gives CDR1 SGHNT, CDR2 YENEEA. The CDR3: CASGFTSGNEQFF. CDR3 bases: TGTGCCAGCGGCTTTACTAGCGGCAATGAGCAGTTCTTC. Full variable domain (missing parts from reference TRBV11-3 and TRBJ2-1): EAGVVQSPRYKIIEKKQPVAFWCNPISGHNTLYWYLQNLGQGPELLIRYENEEAVDDSQLPKDRFSAERLKGVDSTLKIQPAELGDSAVYLCASGFTSGNEQFFGPGTRLTVL.

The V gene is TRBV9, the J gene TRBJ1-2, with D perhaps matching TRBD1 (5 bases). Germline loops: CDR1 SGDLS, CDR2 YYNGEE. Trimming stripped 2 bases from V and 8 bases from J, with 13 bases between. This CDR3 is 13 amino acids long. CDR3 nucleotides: TGTGCCAGCAGCGTCAGGGTAGGAGGAGGCTACACCTTC. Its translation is CASSVRVGGGYTF.

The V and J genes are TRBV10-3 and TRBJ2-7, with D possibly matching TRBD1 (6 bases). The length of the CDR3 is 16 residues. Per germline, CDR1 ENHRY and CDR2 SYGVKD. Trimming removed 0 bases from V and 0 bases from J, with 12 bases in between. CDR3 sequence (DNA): TGTGCCATCAGTGAGTCGAGGACAGCTAGCTCCTACGAGCAGTACTTC. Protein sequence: CAISESRTASSYEQYF.

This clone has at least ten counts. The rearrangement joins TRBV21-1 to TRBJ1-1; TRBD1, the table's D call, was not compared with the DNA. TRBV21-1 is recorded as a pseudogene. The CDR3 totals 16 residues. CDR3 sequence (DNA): TGTGCCAGCAGCAGCCGGACAGGGGTCTCGGCAGCTGAAGCTTTCTTT. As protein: CASSSRTGVSAAEAFF.

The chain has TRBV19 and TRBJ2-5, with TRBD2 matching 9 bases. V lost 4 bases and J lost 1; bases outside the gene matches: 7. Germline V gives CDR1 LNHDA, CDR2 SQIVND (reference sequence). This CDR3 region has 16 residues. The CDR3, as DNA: TGTGCCAGTAGTAACCCCAGCGGGAGGTCCCAAGAGACCCAGTACTTC. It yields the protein CASSNPSGRSQETQYF.

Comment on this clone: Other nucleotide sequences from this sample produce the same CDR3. The CDR3 here is CASSEGGAGEKLFF. CDR3 bases: TGTGCCAGCAGTGAAGGTGGGGCTGGTGAAAAACTGTTTTTT. The chain links TRBV6-1 to TRBJ1-4, with D maybe TRBD1 (5 bases). The CDR3 consists of 14 residues. V was shortened by 1 base and J by 7 bases, with 10 bases between the two germline ends. The germline gives CDR1 MNHNS, CDR2 SASEGT.

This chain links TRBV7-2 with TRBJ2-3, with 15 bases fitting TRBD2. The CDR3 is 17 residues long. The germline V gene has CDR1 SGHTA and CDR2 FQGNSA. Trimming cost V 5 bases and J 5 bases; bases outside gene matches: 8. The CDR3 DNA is TGTGCCAGCAGCCCTGGGACTAGCGGGAGGCCTTTAGATACGCAGTATTTT. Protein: CASSPGTSGRPLDTQYF.

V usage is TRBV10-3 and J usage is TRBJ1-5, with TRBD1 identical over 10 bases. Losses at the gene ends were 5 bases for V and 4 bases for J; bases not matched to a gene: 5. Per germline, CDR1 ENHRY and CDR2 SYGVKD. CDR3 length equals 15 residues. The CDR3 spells CAISPGQGLNQPQHF. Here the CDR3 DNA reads TGTGCCATCAGTCCGGGACAGGGGCTTAATCAGCCCCAGCATTTT.

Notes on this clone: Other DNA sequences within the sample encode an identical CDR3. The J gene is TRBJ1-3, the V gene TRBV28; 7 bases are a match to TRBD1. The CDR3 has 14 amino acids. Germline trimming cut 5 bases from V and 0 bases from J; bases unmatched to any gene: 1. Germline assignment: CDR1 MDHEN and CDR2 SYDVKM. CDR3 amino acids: CASSQGGSGNTIYF. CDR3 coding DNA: TGTGCCAGCAGTCAGGGGGGCTCTGGAAACACCATATATTTT.

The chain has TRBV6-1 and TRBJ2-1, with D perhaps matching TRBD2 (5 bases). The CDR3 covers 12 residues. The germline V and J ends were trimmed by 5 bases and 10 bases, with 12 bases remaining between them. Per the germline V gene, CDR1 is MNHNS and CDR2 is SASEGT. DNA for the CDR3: TGTGCCAGCAGTTTGGGGAGTGGGGAGCAGTTCTTC. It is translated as CASSLGSGEQFF.

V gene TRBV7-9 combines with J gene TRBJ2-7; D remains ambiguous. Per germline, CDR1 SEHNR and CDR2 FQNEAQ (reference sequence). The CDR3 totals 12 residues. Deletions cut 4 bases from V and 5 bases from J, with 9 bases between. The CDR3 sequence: CASSSSADEQYF. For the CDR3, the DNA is TGTGCCAGCAGCTCGTCTGCTGACGAGCAGTACTTC.

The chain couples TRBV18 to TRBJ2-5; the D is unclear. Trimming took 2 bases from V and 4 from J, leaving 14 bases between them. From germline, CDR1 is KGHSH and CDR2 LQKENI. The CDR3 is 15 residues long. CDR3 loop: CASSPISPQAETQYF. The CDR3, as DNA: TGTGCCAGCTCACCAATCTCACCCCAGGCAGAGACCCAGTACTTC. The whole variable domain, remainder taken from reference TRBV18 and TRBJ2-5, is NAGVMQNPRHLVRRRGQEARLRCSPMKGHSHVYWYRQLPEEGLKFMVYLQKENIIDESGMPKERFSAEFPKEGPSILRIQQVVRGDSAAYFCASSPISPQAETQYFGPGTRLLVL.

The CDR3 sequence: CASSLGGQGEQFF. As DNA, the CDR3 is TGTGCCAGCAGCTTAGGGGGACAGGGTGAGCAGTTCTTC. V and J are TRBV7-9 and TRBJ2-1; 9 bases agree with TRBD1. V lost 1 base and J lost 9; bases outside the gene matches: 1. Germline lookup yields CDR1 SEHNR and CDR2 FQNEAQ (reference sequence). The CDR3 covers 13 residues.

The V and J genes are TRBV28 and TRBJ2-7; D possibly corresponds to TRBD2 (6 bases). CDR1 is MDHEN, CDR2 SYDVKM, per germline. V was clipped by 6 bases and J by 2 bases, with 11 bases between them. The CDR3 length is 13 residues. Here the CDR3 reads CASSSSVPYEQYF. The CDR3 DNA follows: TGTGCCAGCAGCTCTAGCGTCCCCTACGAGCAGTACTTC.

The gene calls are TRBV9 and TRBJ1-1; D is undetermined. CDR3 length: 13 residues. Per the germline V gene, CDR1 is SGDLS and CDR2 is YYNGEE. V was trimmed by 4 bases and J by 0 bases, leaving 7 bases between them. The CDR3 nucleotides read TGTGCCAGCAGCCCCGCGCTGAACACTGAAGCTTTCTTT. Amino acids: CASSPALNTEAFF.

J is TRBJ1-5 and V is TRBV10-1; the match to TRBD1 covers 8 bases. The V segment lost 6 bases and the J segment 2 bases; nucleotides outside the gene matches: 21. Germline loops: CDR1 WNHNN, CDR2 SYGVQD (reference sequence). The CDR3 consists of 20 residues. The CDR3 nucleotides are TGCGCCAGCAGCGCTCAAGGCAGGGGGCGGGTAGGTAGGGGCAATCAGCCCCAGCATTTT. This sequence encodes CASSAQGRGRVGRGNQPQHF.

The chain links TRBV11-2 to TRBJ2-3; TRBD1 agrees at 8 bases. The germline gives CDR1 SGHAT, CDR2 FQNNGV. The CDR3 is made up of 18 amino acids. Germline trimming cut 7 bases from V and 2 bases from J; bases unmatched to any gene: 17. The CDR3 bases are TGTGCCAGCACCAAACCTAACCTCAGGGGGCGAGTCACAGATACGCAGTATTTT. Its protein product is CASTKPNLRGRVTDTQYF.

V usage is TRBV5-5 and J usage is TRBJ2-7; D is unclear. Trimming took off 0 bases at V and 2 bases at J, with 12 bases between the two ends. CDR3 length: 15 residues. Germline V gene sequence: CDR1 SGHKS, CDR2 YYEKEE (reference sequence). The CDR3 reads CASSLVSLGTYEQYF. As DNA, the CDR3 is TGTGCCAGCAGCTTGGTAAGCCTTGGAACCTACGAGCAGTACTTC.